Below, 14 T cell receptor beta chains from the same sample are listed, as sequenced in a study of cytomegalovirus exposure and HLA in healthy donors. A multiplex PCR was run with 60 Vbeta primers and 13 Jbeta primers. Libraries were prepared by immunoSEQ multiplex PCR; TCRdb keeps only in-frame clonotypes and omits some of them. The sample shows about 79,000 clones, 70% to 85% of them seen only once. Sequenced input: PBMCs. Receptors originate from a man aged 60 to 69 in good health and CMV-seronegative.

The rearrangement links TRBV6-5 to TRBJ2-1, with TRBD2 as a possible D gene (6 bases). Germline CDR1 reads MNHEY; CDR2 reads SVGAGI. The ends were cut back, 5 bases at V and 10 bases at J, with 18 bases in the middle. The CDR3 covers 14 residues. CDR3 residues: CASSPRLGSLEQFF. In DNA, the CDR3 is TGTGCCAGCAGTCCCCGACTAGGATCACTCGAGCAGTTCTTC.

The chain carries TRBV5-1 and TRBJ1-5, with D perhaps matching TRBD1 (5 bases). This CDR3 contains 15 residues. CDR1 and CDR2 (germline): SGHRS, YFSETQ. Deletions cut 0 bases from V and 3 bases from J, with 10 bases between. In nucleotides, the CDR3 is TGCGCCAGCAGCTTGGAAACAGGCATCAATCAGCCCCAGCATTTT. This sequence encodes CASSLETGINQPQHF.

With regard to this clone: Other DNA sequences from this sample encode an identical CDR3 as well. The V and J genes are TRBV15 and TRBJ1-5; D is perhaps TRBD1 (5 bases). Germline V gene lookup returns CDR1 LNHNV and CDR2 YYDKDF (reference sequence). Trimming stripped 0 bases from V and 0 bases from J, with 6 bases between. The CDR3 runs 15 residues. The CDR3 sequence: CATSRDRDSNQPQHF. In DNA, the CDR3 is TGTGCCACCAGCAGAGACAGGGATAGCAATCAGCCCCAGCATTTT.

In DNA, the CDR3 is TGCGCCAGCAGCTTGACGACAGGGGAAACTTTCGGTGGCTACACCTTC. Its translation: CASSLTTGETFGGYTF. The chain joins TRBV5-1 to TRBJ1-2; 8 nucleotides agree with TRBD1. The V gene end was trimmed by 1 base and the J gene end by 7 bases; junction bases not matched to a gene: 12. Germline loops: CDR1 SGHRS, CDR2 YFSETQ. This CDR3 has 16 residues.

This clone showed up just a few times. The rearrangement joins TRBV30 to TRBJ2-1, with unresolved D. The germline V and J ends were trimmed by 2 bases and 6 bases, with 11 bases remaining between them. Germline-derived CDR1 and CDR2 are GTSNPN and SVGIG (reference sequence). The CDR3 sequence is 13 residues long. The CDR3 DNA reads TGTGCCTGGAGTCTCCTGGGCATCAATGAGCAGTTCTTC. This translates into CAWSLLGINEQFF.

The chain recombines TRBV6-6 with TRBJ2-1; D is possibly TRBD2 (6 bases). The V and J ends lost 9 bases and 15 bases respectively, with 15 bases between them. The CDR3 covers 10 residues. CDR1 MNHNY and CDR2 SVGAGI come from the germline V gene (reference sequence). The DNA for the CDR3 is TGTGCCAGTTACGCGGGGCGTCTGTTCTTC. Its protein is CASYAGRLFF.

The V and J genes are TRBV5-8 and TRBJ1-4; D remains unclear. CDR3 size: 16 residues. CDR1 and CDR2 from the germline V gene are SGHTS and YDEGEE. Deletions cut 1 base from V and 0 bases from J, with 10 bases between. CDR3 sequence (DNA): TGTGCCAGCAGCTTGTGGGCAGAAACAACTAATGAAAAACTGTTTTTT. This translates into CASSLWAETTNEKLFF.

This clone was recorded only once. The CDR3 coding sequence is TGCGCCAGCAGCTCGTTACAGGGAAACACTGAAGCTTTCTTT. Its translation is CASSSLQGNTEAFF. This chain joins TRBV5-1 and TRBJ1-1, with D tentatively TRBD1 (6 bases). Trimming pared 3 bases from V and 2 bases from J, leaving 11 bases between. The CDR3 is 14 amino acids. Germline V gene data show CDR1 as SGHRS and CDR2 as YFSETQ.

V and J are TRBV29-1 and TRBJ1-2, with D perhaps matching TRBD1 (5 bases). Germline-derived CDR1 and CDR2 are SQVTM and ANQGSEA. The CDR3 is 14 residues long. Deletions cut 0 bases from V and 6 bases from J, with 14 bases between. The CDR3: CSVEEKGPGDGYTF. The CDR3 region has the DNA TGCAGCGTTGAAGAGAAGGGCCCGGGGGATGGCTACACCTTC.

The gene calls are TRBV4-1 and TRBJ2-7; 11 bases align to TRBD1. V lost 3 bases to trimming and J lost 6 bases; unmatched junction nucleotides: 7. This CDR3 comprises 15 residues. Looked up from germline, CDR1 is MGHRA and CDR2 is YSYEKL. The CDR3 sequence: CASSQPGQGGGEQYF. The CDR3 region has the DNA TGCGCCAGCAGCCAGCCGGGACAGGGGGGTGGCGAGCAGTACTTC.

This chain uses TRBV30 with TRBJ1-2; TRBD1 matches 9 bases. Losses at the gene ends were 0 bases for V and 6 bases for J; bases not matched to a gene: 5. The germline CDR1 and CDR2 sequences are GTSNPN and SVGIG (reference sequence). The CDR3 is 14 residues long. The CDR3 DNA reads as TGTGCCTGGAGTGTATTGGGACAGGGTAATGGCTACACCTTC. It specifies CAWSVLGQGNGYTF.

Here the CDR3 reads CASSSTGGKTGELFF. DNA of the CDR3: TGTGCCAGCAGCTCCACAGGGGGCAAGACCGGGGAGCTGTTTTTT. The J gene is TRBJ2-2, the V gene TRBV28; 9 bases line up with TRBD1. After removal of 6 bases from V and 5 bases from J, the junction contained 7 bases not matched to a gene. The CDR3 has 15 residues. CDR1 and CDR2 (germline): MDHEN, SYDVKM.

This chain links TRBV28 with TRBJ1-1; D is ambiguous. V gave up 3 bases and J gave up 2 bases, with 13 bases separating them. This CDR3 contains 15 residues. Germline CDR1 and CDR2: MDHEN and SYDVKM. The CDR3 DNA reads as TGTGCCAGCAGTTTGCCCTCCCATGGCAACACTGAAGCTTTCTTT. This codes for CASSLPSHGNTEAFF.

The genes are TRBV28 and TRBJ1-2; D perhaps matches TRBD1 (5 bases). The CDR3 consists of 16 residues. Trimming removed 7 bases at V and 5 bases at J, with 23 bases between. Germline V gene lookup returns CDR1 MDHEN and CDR2 SYDVKM. The CDR3 is CASTKGGPTEIYGYTF. Written as DNA, the CDR3 is TGTGCCAGCACCAAAGGAGGGCCGACAGAAATATATGGCTACACCTTC.